This T cell receptor beta chain was sequenced during a study of T cell repertoires in cytomegalovirus infection. There are 15 residues in the CDR3. The ends were cut back, 3 bases at V and 5 bases at J, with 17 bases in the middle. Germline V lookup: CDR1 DFQATT, CDR2 SNEGSKA (reference sequence). Each CDR3 protein gets one entry after TCRdb re-called the reads with MiXCR. This sample has around 310,000 distinct CDR3 sequences, with 29% found just once. Overall study results and limits: Within the response measured ex vivo, HLA-C-restricted CMV-specific TCR beta clonotypes were dominant.

This clonotype was seen a handful of times. Antigen: not known. Sequenced here: cultured PBMCs, sampled from culture after CMV antigen stimulation. This clonotype originated in a human donor in good health (CMV status not recorded). Some clones in this sample may be carry-over from other donors' samples. This rearrangement joins TRBV20-1 to TRBJ1-5; D is unclear. In DNA form, the CDR3 reads TGCAGTGCTAGGCCGATGAGTATGCTAGATCAGCCCCAGCATTTT. It codes for CSARPMSMLDQPQHF.